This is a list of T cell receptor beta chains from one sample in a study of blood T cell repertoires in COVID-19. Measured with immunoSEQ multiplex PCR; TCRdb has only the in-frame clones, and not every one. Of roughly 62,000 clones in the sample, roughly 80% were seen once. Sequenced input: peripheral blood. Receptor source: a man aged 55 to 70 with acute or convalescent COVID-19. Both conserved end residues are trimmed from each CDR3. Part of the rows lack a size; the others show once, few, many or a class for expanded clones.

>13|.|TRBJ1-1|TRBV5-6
ASNHGDIRDTEAF
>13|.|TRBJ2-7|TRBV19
ASSATSGASYEQY
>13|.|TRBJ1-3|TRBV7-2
ASSLEGATGNTIY
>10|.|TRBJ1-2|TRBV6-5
ASRQTGGGYT
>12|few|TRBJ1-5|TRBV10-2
ATSSADGNQPQH
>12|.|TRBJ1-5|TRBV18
ASSLSQSNQPQH
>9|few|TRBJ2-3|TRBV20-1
SASSRDTQY
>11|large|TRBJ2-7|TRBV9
ASSPGPWYEQY
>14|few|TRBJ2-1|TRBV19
ASRPYSGSAYNEQF
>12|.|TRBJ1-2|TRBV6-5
ASSRGGPSYGYT
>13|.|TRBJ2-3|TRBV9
ASSPRTGVKDTQY
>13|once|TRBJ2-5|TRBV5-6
ASSPLSGSLETQY
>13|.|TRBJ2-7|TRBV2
ASSEQGLEAPEQY
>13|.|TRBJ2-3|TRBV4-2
ASSQDPRGTDTQY
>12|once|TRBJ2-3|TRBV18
ASSPDRGADTQY
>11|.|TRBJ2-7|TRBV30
AWSTNYRVEQY
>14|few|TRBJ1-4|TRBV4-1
ASSQDESGGREKLF
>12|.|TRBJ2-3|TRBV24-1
ATSYGRDTDTQY
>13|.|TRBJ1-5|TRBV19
ASRTPGGASQPQH
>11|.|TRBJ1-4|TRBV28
ASSSTGTSKLF
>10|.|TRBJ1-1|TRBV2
ASSQKGIGAF
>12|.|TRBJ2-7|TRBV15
ATSRDRTVYEQY